Listed below are T cell receptor beta chains from one sample, sequenced in a study of chemoradiotherapy in HPV16-positive cancers. Produced via immunoSEQ multiplex PCR; TCRdb's table is partial and in-frame only. Of 15,000 to 20,000 clones in the sample, roughly 90% were seen once. The sample here was blood, taken from a patient who underwent chemoradiotherapy. These receptors were collected from a human donor with HPV-associated anogenital cancer. The CDR3 runs from the conserved cysteine through the conserved F or W. Each record gives: J gene, clone size, V gene, D gene, CDR3 protein, CDR3 DNA. A D gene is named only where the DNA matches it firmly. The size of a clone is reported for some rows only, either as once, few or many, or as a class for expanded clones.

>TRBJ1-3|.|TRBV28|.
CASTDPLGATGNTIYF
TGTGCCAGCACCGACCCCCTGGGAGCCACTGGAAACACCATATATTTT
>TRBJ2-5|.|TRBV7-2|.
CASSSTQETQYF
TGTGCCAGCAGCAGTACACAAGAGACCCAGTACTTC
>TRBJ2-1|once|TRBV6-6|.
CASSPRDYNEQFF
TGTGCCAGCAGTCCCAGGGACTACAATGAGCAGTTCTTC
>TRBJ2-7|.|TRBV10-3|.
CANPTSKGDPIYEQYF
TGTGCCAACCCGACTAGTAAGGGCGACCCGATCTACGAGCAGTACTTC
>TRBJ1-3|.|TRBV29-1|.
CSVEDQQGENTIYF
TGCAGCGTTGAAGATCAACAGGGAGAAAACACCATATATTTT
>TRBJ2-7|few|TRBV6-6|.
CASSRVVYEQYF
TGTGCCAGCAGTCGCGTGGTCTACGAGCAGTACTTC
>TRBJ1-2|.|TRBV4-1|.
CASSQDWQRSYGYTF
TGCGCCAGCAGCCAAGATTGGCAACGGTCGTATGGCTACACCTTC
>TRBJ2-5|.|TRBV19|TRBD2
CASSKGLAGQETQYF
TGTGCCAGTAGTAAGGGACTAGCGGGTCAAGAGACCCAGTACTTC
>TRBJ1-2|.|TRBV10-3|TRBD1
CATGGETGKAAGYTF
TGTGCCACCGGCGGGGAGACAGGGAAGGCGGCTGGCTACACCTTC
>TRBJ1-2|.|TRBV6-5|.
CASSYTGRESGYTF
TGTGCCAGCAGTTACACAGGCAGGGAAAGTGGCTACACCTTC
>TRBJ1-3|.|TRBV19|.
CASSIWRDYSGNTIYF
TGTGCCAGTAGTATCTGGAGAGACTACTCTGGAAACACCATATATTTT
>TRBJ1-5|.|TRBV19|TRBD1
CASTSIGTGLNQPQHF
TGTGCCAGTACCTCTATAGGGACAGGGTTAAATCAGCCCCAGCATTTT
>TRBJ2-3|.|TRBV27|TRBD1
CASSSQQGGTDTQYF
TGTGCCAGCAGTTCCCAACAGGGGGGCACAGATACGCAGTATTTT
>TRBJ1-1|.|TRBV7-2|.
CASSEGGTFTEAFF
TGTGCCAGCAGCGAAGGGGGGACATTCACTGAAGCTTTCTTT
>TRBJ1-3|.|TRBV2|TRBD1
CASSKDRGNTIYF
TGTGCCAGCAGCAAGGACAGGGGAAACACCATATATTTT
>TRBJ1-1|.|TRBV6-1|TRBD1
CASSESVRGQGLAFF
TGTGCCAGCAGTGAATCGGTTCGAGGACAGGGACTTGCTTTCTTT
>TRBJ2-7|.|TRBV18|TRBD2
CASSPPTTSGGNSYEQYF
TGTGCCAGCTCACCACCGACCACTAGCGGGGGGAACTCCTACGAGCAGTACTTC
>TRBJ1-2|.|TRBV6-5|TRBD1
CASSLPGQAAKGYTF
TGTGCCAGCAGCCTTCCCGGACAGGCCGCTAAGGGCTACACCTTC
>TRBJ1-4|.|TRBV5-1|.
CASSLGATNEKLFF
TGCGCCAGCAGCTTGGGAGCAACTAATGAAAAACTGTTTTTT
>TRBJ2-2|large|TRBV7-9|.
CASSLVGSSPGELFF
TGTGCCAGCAGCTTAGTAGGTAGCTCCCCCGGGGAGCTGTTTTTT
>TRBJ2-1|.|TRBV11-2|TRBD1
CASSLTQGYEQFF
TGTGCCAGCAGTTTAACACAGGGGTATGAGCAGTTCTTC
>TRBJ2-3|.|TRBV7-9|.
CASSLEMRF
TGTGCCAGCAGCTTGGAGATGAGGTTT
>TRBJ2-3|.|TRBV5-1|TRBD1
CASSIPSGTGADTQYF
TGCGCCAGCAGCATCCCGTCCGGGACAGGGGCCGATACGCAGTATTTT
>TRBJ2-1|.|TRBV6-5|.
CASSSVGVYNEQFF
TGTGCCAGCAGTTCTGTTGGGGTCTACAATGAGCAGTTCTTC
>TRBJ1-1|.|TRBV6-1|TRBD1
CASSSRDRATEAFF
TGTGCCAGCAGTTCCCGGGACAGGGCCACTGAAGCTTTCTTT
>TRBJ2-7|.|TRBV2|.
CASSQDLYEQYF
TGTGCCAGCAGTCAGGACCTCTACGAGCAGTACTTC
>TRBJ2-5|.|TRBV18|.
CASSPLNGGLIQETQYF
TGTGCCAGCTCACCACTTAACGGGGGCCTAATCCAAGAGACCCAGTACTTC
>TRBJ1-1|.|TRBV13|.
CASSLGDGTEAFF
TGTGCCAGCAGCTTAGGGGATGGGACTGAAGCTTTCTTT
>TRBJ2-3|.|TRBV10-3|TRBD1
CAISERTGGIDTQYF
TGTGCCATCAGTGAGAGGACAGGGGGCATAGATACGCAGTATTTT
>TRBJ1-2|.|TRBV21-1|.
CASSKALGQGRGYTF
TGTGCCAGCAGCAAAGCGCTAGGACAGGGGCGAGGCTACACCTTC